The clone carrying this T cell receptor beta chain was seen a few times. This specimen comes from a study of early T cells in non-severe SARS-CoV-2 infection. Using its own MiXCR run on the 5' RACE reads, TCRdb lists one record per CDR3 protein. The table records under 75,000 distinct CDR3 sequences, approximately 13% of them present only once. The CDR3 has 14 residues. Per germline, CDR1 SQVTM and CDR2 ANQGSEA. V was trimmed by 4 bases and J by 0 bases, leaving 13 bases between them. This chain connects TRBV29-1 to TRBJ2-7; D not resolved. This clonotype originated in an adult who was a healthcare worker with PCR-confirmed SARS-CoV-2 infection or an uninfected control (not recorded which). Sequences were obtained from whole blood. The CDR3 loop is CSVVSVSSSYEQYF. The CDR3 nucleotides are TGCAGCGTTGTTAGTGTCTCGAGCTCCTACGAGCAGTACTTC.